These 13 T cell receptor beta chains were all obtained from the same sample, sequenced in a study of patients and donors after allogeneic stem cell transplantation. A single record per CDR3 protein comes from TCRdb applying MiXCR to the RT-PCR reads. The data hold hundreds of thousands of distinct CDR3 sequences, with around 16% observed a single time. The source material was blood, either unsorted or a sorted T cell fraction (not recorded which). All receptors derive from a human donor who was either an allogeneic HSCT recipient or a stem cell or donor lymphocyte infusion donor (not recorded which). It is not recorded whose cells these are; they may come from a transplant donor.

This clonotype was detected a few times. The J gene is TRBJ1-2, the V gene TRBV20-1; weak D call: TRBD1 (5 bases). This CDR3 comprises 13 residues. V shed 6 bases and J shed 4 bases, with 15 bases lying between them. The V gene's germline CDR1 is DFQATT and CDR2 SNEGSKA (reference sequence). The CDR3 bases are TGCAGTGCCCGGAGGGGTGAACCCTATGGCTACACCTTC. Residues: CSARRGEPYGYTF.

For the CDR3, the DNA is TGTGCCAGCAGCTTCCCAGGGTTAGGGGAGACCCAGTACTTC. Translated, it gives CASSFPGLGETQYF. This chain connects TRBV5-6 to TRBJ2-5, with D perhaps matching TRBD1 (5 bases). This CDR3 is 14 amino acids long. Trimming removed 2 bases at V and 5 bases at J, with 13 bases between. Per the germline V gene, CDR1 is SGHDT and CDR2 is YYEEEE.

This clonotype has only a few counts. V gene TRBV20-1 combines with J gene TRBJ1-4; TRBD1 matches at 7 bases. The CDR3 is 15 amino acids. Germline trimming cut 0 bases from V and 6 bases from J; bases unmatched to any gene: 7. Germline V gives CDR1 DFQATT, CDR2 SNEGSKA (reference sequence). In DNA form, the CDR3 reads TGCAGTGCTAGAGATCCGGGCAGGGGGGATGAAAAACTGTTTTTT. Translated: CSARDPGRGDEKLFF.

This rearrangement joins TRBV24-1 to TRBJ2-1, with 13 bases lining up with TRBD2. CDR1 and CDR2 (germline): KGHDR, SFDVKD. This CDR3 has 13 residues. J gave up 8 bases and V 7 bases, and 1 base lay outside the gene matches. The CDR3 region is CATRLAGGDEQFF. CDR3 DNA sequence: TGTGCCACCAGACTAGCGGGAGGGGATGAGCAGTTCTTC.

This clonotype came up a few times. This rearrangement joins TRBV9 to TRBJ2-7; 7 bases align to TRBD1. Per the germline V gene, CDR1 is SGDLS and CDR2 is YYNGEE. This CDR3 is 16 amino acids long. V trimming: 4 bases; J trimming: 6 bases; junction bases outside the gene matches: 16. Written as DNA, the CDR3 is TGTGCCAGCAGCTCCCGGGCCCGGACAGGATCTTCCGAGCAGTACTTC. Its protein product is CASSSRARTGSSEQYF.

This clonotype was counted between two and nine times. The chain uses TRBV6-1 and TRBJ2-4; TRBD1 matches 8 bases. J gave up 8 bases and V 5 bases, and 14 bases lay outside the gene matches. There are 16 residues in the CDR3. CDR1 and CDR2 from the germline V gene are MNHNS and SASEGT. The CDR3 DNA reads TGTGCCAGCAGTAAACCTCAGGGGGCCAGAGGGGACATTCAGTACTTC. It translates to CASSKPQGARGDIQYF.

Only a few counts were recorded for this clonotype. This chain connects TRBV6-1 to TRBJ1-5, with TRBD1 as a possible D gene (5 bases). The germline V gene has CDR1 MNHNS and CDR2 SASEGT. The CDR3 is 14 amino acids. The V and J ends lost 5 bases and 3 bases respectively, with 11 bases between them. CDR3 sequence: CASSPDSFNQPQHF. The CDR3 region has the DNA TGTGCCAGCAGTCCCGACAGCTTCAATCAGCCCCAGCATTTT.

This clonotype was counted only a few times. V gene TRBV28 combines with J gene TRBJ2-7, with 9 bases fitting TRBD2. This CDR3 contains 14 residues. Germline trimming cut 2 bases from V and 6 bases from J; bases unmatched to any gene: 5. The germline V gene has CDR1 MDHEN and CDR2 SYDVKM. This CDR3 reads CASSLISGGFEQYF. Written as DNA, the CDR3 is TGTGCCAGCAGTTTAATTAGCGGGGGTTTCGAGCAGTACTTC. The full variable domain, completed using reference TRBV28 and TRBJ2-7, is DVKVTQSSRYLVKRTGEKVFLECVQDMDHENMFWYRQDPGLGLRLIYFSYDVKMKEKGDIPEGYSVSREKKERFSLILESASTNQTSMYLCASSLISGGFEQYFGPGTRLTVT.

This clonotype came up a few times. The chain uses TRBV10-3 and TRBJ1-2, with 8 bases matching TRBD1. This CDR3 comprises 13 residues. The germline V gene encodes CDR1 ENHRY and CDR2 SYGVKD. The V gene end was trimmed by 6 bases and the J gene end by 4 bases; junction bases not matched to a gene: 4. The CDR3 DNA is TGTGCCATCAGACAGGGGGACGGCTATGGCTACACCTTC. It codes for CAIRQGDGYGYTF.

The chain combines TRBV15 with TRBJ2-7; 8 bases agree with TRBD1. V gave up 0 bases and J gave up 6 bases; unmatched junction bases: 10. This CDR3 region has 16 residues. Germline loops: CDR1 LNHNV, CDR2 YYDKDF (reference sequence). The CDR3 nucleotides are TGTGCCACCAGCAGAGAACGGACAGGGAAACGGGGCGAGCAGTACTTC. Amino acids: CATSRERTGKRGEQYF. Drawing the rest from reference TRBV15 and TRBJ2-7, the complete variable domain is DAMVIQNPRYQVTQFGKPVTLSCSQTLNHNVMYWYQQKSSQAPKLLFHYYDKDFNNEADTPDNFQSRRPNTSFCFLDIRSPGLGDTAMYLCATSRERTGKRGEQYFGPGTRLTVT.

This chain links TRBV12-3 or TRBV12-4 with TRBJ2-1, with TRBD2 matching over 12 bases. With V trimmed by 5 bases and J by 7 bases, 6 bases remained unmatched. This CDR3 contains 15 residues. This CDR3 is CASSELAGGVNEQFF. CDR3 sequence (DNA): TGTGCCAGCAGTGAGCTAGCGGGGGGGGTGAATGAGCAGTTCTTC.

This clonotype was detected a few times. The chain joins TRBV6-5 to TRBJ2-7; no firm D call. CDR1 and CDR2 (germline): MNHEY, SVGAGI. Deletions cut 4 bases from V and 0 bases from J, with 16 bases between. The CDR3 is 16 residues long. CDR3 amino acids: CASSSTLVRSSYEQYF. The CDR3 region has the DNA TGTGCCAGCAGTTCGACGCTTGTAAGGAGCTCCTACGAGCAGTACTTC.

The rearrangement joins TRBV20-1 to TRBJ1-1; D might be TRBD1 (5 bases). Germline CDR1 and CDR2: DFQATT and SNEGSKA (reference sequence). Trimming removed 0 bases from V and 0 bases from J, with 14 bases in between. CDR3 size: 16 residues. CDR3 sequence (DNA): TGCAGTGCTAGAGATCCGACAGCCTCTCTGAACACTGAAGCTTTCTTT. This codes for CSARDPTASLNTEAFF.